This T cell receptor (beta chain) came from a study of blood T cell repertoires in COVID-19. On the study more broadly: Samples of COVID-19 (acute and convalescent) were obtained from the United States, Italy and Spain. The cDNA or gDNA used as material had been derived from T cells, B-cell-depleted T cells, or PBMCs.

The germline V gene has CDR1 KGHSH and CDR2 LQKENI. The CDR3 length is 14 residues. Deletions cut 6 bases from V and 6 bases from J, with 18 bases between. In the study's own analysis: Estimation of nucleated cell counts relied on the amplification of reference gene primers. Clones were sequenced by immunoSEQ multiplex PCR, and TCRdb holds only the in-frame ones, with some missing. V and J calls and clone size are given by that table; D and trimming were obtained from the DNA. The table records 55,000 to 85,000 clones, about four fifths of them present only once. The clonotype comes from a woman in her 70s with acute or convalescent COVID-19. The sample was peripheral blood. This sequence joins TRBV18 and TRBJ2-7; TRBD1 might be the D (6 bases). The CDR3 loop reads CASSEGVEGGEQYF. In DNA, the CDR3 is TGTGCCAGCTCCGAGGGGGTTGAGGGTGGCGAGCAGTACTTC.